This entry is about one T cell receptor (beta chain). TCRdb keeps only in-frame clones here, not all; method: immunoSEQ multiplex PCR. The table lists some 80,000 clones, 79% of them singletons. The data were taken from a study of blood T cell repertoires in COVID-19. The CDR3 runs to 17 residues. After removal of 2 bases from V and 6 bases from J, the junction contained 14 bases not matched to a gene. Germline lookup yields CDR1 SGHTA and CDR2 FQGNSA. Sample: peripheral blood. The chain uses TRBV7-2 and TRBJ1-2; TRBD1 matches at 8 bases. The sequence was collected from a woman of 80 years or more with active or convalescent COVID-19. In DNA, the CDR3 is TGTGCCAGCAGCTTATCAGGGGGCGGCTTATGGGATAATGGCTACACCTTC. This gives the protein CASSLSGGGLWDNGYTF.